Below, one T cell receptor (beta chain) is given with its context. Its antigen is unknown. This record belongs to a study of CXCR3-negative and CXCR3-positive naive CD8 T cells. The CDR3 extends over 16 amino acids. Study conclusions and caveats: Diversity ran similarly high across both naive subsets but far lower in memory CD8+ cells. Fresh PBMCs served for most assays, and CXCR3 expression fell partially after cryopreservation. Greater hydrophobicity was found in TRB CDR3s of CXCR3-positive naive cells than of CXCR3-negative naive cells. The study found that naive CXCR3-negative and CXCR3-positive cells shared TRBV-TRBJ usage, while memory cells differed. Both naive subsets carried similar amounts of surface CD5, so TCR strength was inferred from TRB CDR3 properties.

UMI-labeled 5' RACE TRB cDNA libraries were prepared from the cells. TCRdb re-called the 5' RACE reads; every CDR3 protein appears as one record, without DNA. The sample includes about 150,000 distinct CDR3 sequences. Sequences were obtained from naive CXCR3+ CD8+ T cells from blood. The subset here: CD45RO-CCR7+CD27+CD95- naive CD8+ T cells expressing CXCR3 (TNR3+). The TCR was taken from a human donor in good health. Some clones in this sample may be carry-over from other donors' samples. The V call is TRBV23-1, the J call TRBJ2-1; TCRdb proposes TRBD1, but this gene call is untestable without DNA. TRBV23-1 is identified as an open reading frame with a role that is uncertain. CDR3 sequence: CASSQSGTVTPNEQFF.